The 7 T cell receptor beta chains given below trace back to one sample, sequenced in a study of blood T cell repertoires in COVID-19. The table came from immunoSEQ multiplex PCR; TCRdb's copy has only in-frame clones and leaves some out. The sample lists a few hundred thousand clones, roughly 89% seen once, with 6.8% in the top ten. The sample was PBMCs or T cells enriched from blood (not recorded which). The receptors originated from a woman between 40 and 55 years old who had recovered from COVID-19.

The genes are TRBV9 and TRBJ2-4, with 8 bases that match TRBD1. Germline values: CDR1 SGDLS, CDR2 YYNGEE. The CDR3 contains 15 residues. V gave up 1 base and J gave up 6 bases; unmatched junction bases: 6. The CDR3 region is CASSVRTGRGNIQYF. The CDR3 DNA reads TGTGCCAGCAGCGTACGGACAGGGAGAGGAAACATTCAGTACTTC. Variable domain in full (rest from reference TRBV9 and TRBJ2-4): DSGVTQTPKHLITATGQRVTLRCSPRSGDLSVYWYQQSLDQGLQFLIQYYNGEERAKGNILERFSAQQFPDLHSELNLSSLELGDSALYFCASSVRTGRGNIQYFGAGTRLSVL.

This chain links TRBV2 with TRBJ1-2; D perhaps matches TRBD1 (6 bases). Germline CDR1 is SNHLY and CDR2 is FYNNEI. V dropped 1 base and J dropped 7 bases, with 10 bases sitting between them. This CDR3 has 13 residues. DNA for the CDR3: TGTGCCAGCAGTGAAGGGTTGACAGGTGGCTACACCTTC. This codes for CASSEGLTGGYTF.

This chain connects TRBV11-2 to TRBJ2-1; 8 positions match TRBD2. Trimming took 8 bases from V and 5 from J; bases not matched to a gene: 11. Germline CDR1 is SGHAT and CDR2 is FQNNGV. CDR3 size: 15 residues. The CDR3 DNA reads TGTGCCAGCCACCGGACCGGGACTAGTCACAATGAGCAGTTCTTC. Protein: CASHRTGTSHNEQFF.

The chain couples TRBV28 to TRBJ2-1, with 10 bases identical to TRBD2. V lost 2 bases and J lost 7; bases outside the gene matches: 14. Germline lookup yields CDR1 MDHEN and CDR2 SYDVKM. CDR3 length: 18 residues. CDR3 nucleotide sequence: TGTGCCAGCAGTTTAGCGGGTCTAGCGGGAGTTCTGGGGAATGAGCAGTTCTTC. Protein: CASSLAGLAGVLGNEQFF.

This clone has just one count. The V and J genes are TRBV6-5 and TRBJ2-1, with 9 bases aligning to TRBD2. The CDR3 has 16 residues. CDR1 MNHEY and CDR2 SVGAGI come from the germline V gene. After removal of 0 bases from V and 8 bases from J, the junction contained 8 bases not matched to a gene. In DNA, the CDR3 is TGTGCCAGCAGTTACTCCGGGACTAGCAGGTTCGATGAGCAGTTCTTC. Translation: CASSYSGTSRFDEQFF.

V and J are TRBV4-2 and TRBJ2-2; possible D gene TRBD2, 5 bases. This CDR3 region has 13 residues. Trimming left V 5 bases short and J 7 bases short, with 11 bases between. Per germline, CDR1 LGHNA and CDR2 YNFKEQ. The chain's CDR3 is CASSLLSGGELFF. In nucleotides, the CDR3 is TGTGCCAGCAGCTTGTTAAGCGGCGGGGAGCTGTTTTTT.

The CDR3, as DNA: TGTGCCAGCAGCATCTTAGTAACGAACACTGAAGCTTTCTTT. Its protein is CASSILVTNTEAFF. The gene calls are TRBV11-2 and TRBJ1-1; D is ambiguous. The CDR3 spans 14 residues. CDR1 and CDR2 (germline): SGHAT, FQNNGV. The V end was cut by 5 bases, the J end by 1 base, with 11 bases between.